One sample yielded the 5 T cell receptor beta chains listed below, sequenced in a study of patients and donors after allogeneic stem cell transplantation. TCRdb reprocessed the RT-PCR reads with MiXCR, giving one entry per CDR3 protein. The table lists around 150,000 distinct CDR3 sequences, approximately 35% of them singletons, with 50% in the top ten. What was sequenced was blood, either unsorted or a sorted T cell fraction (not recorded which). The receptors were gathered from a human donor who was either an allogeneic HSCT recipient or a stem cell or donor lymphocyte infusion donor (not recorded which). It is not recorded whose cells these are; they may come from a transplant donor.

The rearrangement joins TRBV29-1 to TRBJ1-1; 9 positions agree with TRBD1. The V gene's germline CDR1 is SQVTM and CDR2 ANQGSEA. CDR3 length: 14 amino acids. The V and J ends lost 1 base and 10 bases, in that order; junction bases with no gene match: 10. The CDR3 bases are TGCAGCGTTGAAGGGGACAGGGCGAGTTTAGGAGCTTTCTTT. This gives the protein CSVEGDRASLGAFF.

This clonotype was seen many times. This chain uses TRBV5-1 with TRBJ1-4; 7 bases fit TRBD1. Trimming removed 0 bases from V and 7 bases from J; junction bases left unmatched: 3. CDR1 is SGHRS and CDR2 is YFSETQ in the germline V gene. CDR3 length equals 14 residues. In DNA, the CDR3 is TGCGCCAGCAGCTTGGGCCACAGGGGTGAAAAACTGTTTTTT. This gives the protein CASSLGHRGEKLFF.

CDR3 in amino acids: CASSPVGPNGEKLFF. The CDR3 DNA sequence: TGTGCCAGCAGCCCGGTGGGGCCGAACGGTGAAAAACTGTTTTTT. This chain links TRBV28 with TRBJ1-4; a possible D gene is TRBD1 (5 bases). This CDR3 has 15 residues. The V gene's germline CDR1 is MDHEN and CDR2 SYDVKM. V lost 6 bases, J lost 7 bases, and 18 bases lay in between.

The V gene is TRBV15, the J gene TRBJ1-2, with 8 bases that match TRBD1. V trimming: 4 bases; J trimming: 4 bases; junction bases outside the gene matches: 14. Per the germline V gene, CDR1 is LNHNV and CDR2 is YYDKDF (reference sequence). CDR3 size: 17 residues. CDR3 amino acids: CATSTELGQGEFYGYTF. CDR3 sequence (DNA): TGTGCCACCAGCACGGAATTAGGACAGGGAGAATTCTATGGCTACACCTTC. Full variable domain (missing parts from reference TRBV15 and TRBJ1-2): DAMVIQNPRYQVTQFGKPVTLSCSQTLNHNVMYWYQQKSSQAPKLLFHYYDKDFNNEADTPDNFQSRRPNTSFCFLDIRSPGLGDTAMYLCATSTELGQGEFYGYTFGSGTRLTVV.

The chain carries TRBV4-1 and TRBJ2-1, with TRBD2 matching 9 bases. In germline, CDR1 is MGHRA, CDR2 YSYEKL. The CDR3 length is 15 residues. The V segment lost 4 bases and the J segment 4 bases; nucleotides outside the gene matches: 5. The CDR3 region has the DNA TGCGCCAGCAGCCCCGGGACTAGCTTATACAATGAGCAGTTCTTC. This codes for CASSPGTSLYNEQFF.